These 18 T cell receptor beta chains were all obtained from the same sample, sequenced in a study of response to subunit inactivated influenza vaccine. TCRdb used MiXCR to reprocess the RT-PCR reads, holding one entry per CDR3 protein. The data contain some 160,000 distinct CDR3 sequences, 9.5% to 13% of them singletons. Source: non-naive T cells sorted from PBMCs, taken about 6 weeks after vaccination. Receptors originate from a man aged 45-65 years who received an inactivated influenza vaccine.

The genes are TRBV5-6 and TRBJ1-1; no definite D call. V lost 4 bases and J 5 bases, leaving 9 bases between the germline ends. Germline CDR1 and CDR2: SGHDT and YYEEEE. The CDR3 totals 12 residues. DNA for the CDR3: TGTGCCAGCAGCCTGTACCTGACTGAAGCTTTCTTT. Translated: CASSLYLTEAFF. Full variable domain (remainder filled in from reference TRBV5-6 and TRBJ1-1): DAGVTQSPTHLIKTRGQQVTLRCSPKSGHDTVSWYQQALGQGPQFIFQYYEEEERQRGNFPDRFSGHQFPNYSSELNVNALLLGDSALYLCASSLYLTEAFFGQGTRLTVV.

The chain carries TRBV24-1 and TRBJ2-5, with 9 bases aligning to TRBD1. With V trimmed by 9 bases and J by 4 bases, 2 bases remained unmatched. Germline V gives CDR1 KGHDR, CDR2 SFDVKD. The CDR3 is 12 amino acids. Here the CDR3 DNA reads TGTGCCACCGGGACAGGGACAGAGACCCAGTACTTC. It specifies CATGTGTETQYF.

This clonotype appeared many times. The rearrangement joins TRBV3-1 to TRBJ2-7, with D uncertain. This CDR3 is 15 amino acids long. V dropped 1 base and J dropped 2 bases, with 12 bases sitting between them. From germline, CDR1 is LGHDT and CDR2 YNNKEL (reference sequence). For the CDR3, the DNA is TGTGCCAGCAGCCAAGGTCAAGGCAGGACCTACGAGCAGTACTTC. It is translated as CASSQGQGRTYEQYF.

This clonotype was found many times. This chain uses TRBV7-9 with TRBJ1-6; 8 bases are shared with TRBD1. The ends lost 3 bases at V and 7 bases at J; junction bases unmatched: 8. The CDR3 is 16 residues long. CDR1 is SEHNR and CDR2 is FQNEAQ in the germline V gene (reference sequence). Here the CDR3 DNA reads TGTGCCAGCAGCTTTGGCGGACAGGGAATCAATTCACCCCTCCACTTT. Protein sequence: CASSFGGQGINSPLHF.

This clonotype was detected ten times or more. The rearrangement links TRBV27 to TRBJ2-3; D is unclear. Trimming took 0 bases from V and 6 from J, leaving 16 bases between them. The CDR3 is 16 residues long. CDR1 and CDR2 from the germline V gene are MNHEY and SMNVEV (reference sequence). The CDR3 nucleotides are TGTGCCAGCAGTTTATCGTTCCCAGCGCTCGAGGATACGCAGTATTTT. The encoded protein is CASSLSFPALEDTQYF.

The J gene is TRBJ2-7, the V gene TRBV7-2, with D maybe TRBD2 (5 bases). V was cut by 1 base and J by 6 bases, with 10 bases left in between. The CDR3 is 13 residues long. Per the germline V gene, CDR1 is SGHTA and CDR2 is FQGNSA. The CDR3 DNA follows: TGTGCCAGCAGCTTAGTTGCTAGCTCCGAGCAGTACTTC. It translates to CASSLVASSEQYF.

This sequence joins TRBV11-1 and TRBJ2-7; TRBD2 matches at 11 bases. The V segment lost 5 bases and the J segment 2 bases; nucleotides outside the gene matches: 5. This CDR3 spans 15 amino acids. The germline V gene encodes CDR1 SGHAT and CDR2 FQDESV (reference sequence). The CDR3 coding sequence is TGTGCCAGCAGCGCGGGACTAGCGGCTACCTACGAGCAGTACTTC. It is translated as CASSAGLAATYEQYF.

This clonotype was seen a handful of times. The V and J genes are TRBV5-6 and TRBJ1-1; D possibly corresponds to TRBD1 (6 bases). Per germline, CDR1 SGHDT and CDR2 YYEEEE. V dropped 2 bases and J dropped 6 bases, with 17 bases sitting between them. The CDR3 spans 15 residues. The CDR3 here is CASSLQGRKGAEAFF. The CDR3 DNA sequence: TGTGCCAGCAGCTTACAGGGCCGCAAAGGGGCTGAAGCTTTCTTT.

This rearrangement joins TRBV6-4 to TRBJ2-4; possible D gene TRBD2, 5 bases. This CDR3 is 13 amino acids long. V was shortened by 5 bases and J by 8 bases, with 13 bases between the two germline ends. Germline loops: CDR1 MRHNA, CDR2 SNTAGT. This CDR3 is CASSPRDGDIQYF. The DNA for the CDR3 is TGTGCCAGCAGTCCGAGGGATGGGGACATTCAGTACTTC.

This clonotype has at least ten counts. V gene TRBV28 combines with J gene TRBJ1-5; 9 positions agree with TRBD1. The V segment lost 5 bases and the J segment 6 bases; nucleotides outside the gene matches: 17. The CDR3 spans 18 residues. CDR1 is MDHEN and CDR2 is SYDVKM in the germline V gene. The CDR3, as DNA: TGTGCCAGCAGTCTCGGCGAAGCTGGGACAGGGAGGCGTCAGCCCCAGCATTTT. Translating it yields CASSLGEAGTGRRQPQHF. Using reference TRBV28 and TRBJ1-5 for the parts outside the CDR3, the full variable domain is DVKVTQSSRYLVKRTGEKVFLECVQDMDHENMFWYRQDPGLGLRLIYFSYDVKMKEKGDIPEGYSVSREKKERFSLILESASTNQTSMYLCASSLGEAGTGRRQPQHFGDGTRLSIL.

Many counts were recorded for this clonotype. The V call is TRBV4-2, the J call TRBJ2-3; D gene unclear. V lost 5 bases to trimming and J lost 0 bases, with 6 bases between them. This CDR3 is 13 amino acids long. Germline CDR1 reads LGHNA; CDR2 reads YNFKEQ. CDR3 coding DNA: TGTGCCAGCAGCACCGACAGCACAGATACGCAGTATTTT. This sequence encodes CASSTDSTDTQYF.

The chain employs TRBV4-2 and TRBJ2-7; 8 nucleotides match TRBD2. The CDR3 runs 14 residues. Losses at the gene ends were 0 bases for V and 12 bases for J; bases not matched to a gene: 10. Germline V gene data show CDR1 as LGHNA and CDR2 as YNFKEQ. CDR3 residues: CASSQDFGRDRGYF. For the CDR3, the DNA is TGTGCCAGCAGCCAAGACTTCGGGAGGGATAGGGGGTACTTC.

The CDR3 DNA reads TGTGCCAGCAGCTTGCCCAGGGCCGAGCAGTACTTC. It encodes CASSLPRAEQYF. The chain has TRBV5-5 and TRBJ2-7; D is possibly TRBD1 (5 bases). Germline V gives CDR1 SGHKS, CDR2 YYEKEE (reference sequence). The CDR3 loop spans 12 amino acids. The V end lost 1 base, the J end lost 6 bases, and 8 bases lay between the germline ends.

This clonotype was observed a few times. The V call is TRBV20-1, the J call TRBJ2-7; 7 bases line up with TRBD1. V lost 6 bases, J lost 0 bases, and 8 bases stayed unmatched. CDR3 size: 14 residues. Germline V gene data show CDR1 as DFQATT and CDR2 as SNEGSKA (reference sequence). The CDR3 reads CSATRTGSSYEQYF. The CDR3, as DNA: TGCAGTGCCACCCGGACAGGAAGCTCCTACGAGCAGTACTTC.

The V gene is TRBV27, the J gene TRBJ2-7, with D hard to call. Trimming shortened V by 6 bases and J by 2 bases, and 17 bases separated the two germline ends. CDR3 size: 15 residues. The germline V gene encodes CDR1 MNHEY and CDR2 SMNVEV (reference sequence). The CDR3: CASSLGGSGPYEQYF. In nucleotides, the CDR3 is TGTGCCAGCAGCCTCGGTGGTTCGGGTCCCTACGAGCAGTACTTC.

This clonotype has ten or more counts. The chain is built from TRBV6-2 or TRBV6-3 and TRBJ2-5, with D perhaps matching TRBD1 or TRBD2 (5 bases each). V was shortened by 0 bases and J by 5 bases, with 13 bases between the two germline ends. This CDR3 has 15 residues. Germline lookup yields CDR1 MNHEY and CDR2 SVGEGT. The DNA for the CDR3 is TGTGCCAGCAGTTACTCTGGGACCCAGATGGAGACCCAGTACTTC. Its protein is CASSYSGTQMETQYF.

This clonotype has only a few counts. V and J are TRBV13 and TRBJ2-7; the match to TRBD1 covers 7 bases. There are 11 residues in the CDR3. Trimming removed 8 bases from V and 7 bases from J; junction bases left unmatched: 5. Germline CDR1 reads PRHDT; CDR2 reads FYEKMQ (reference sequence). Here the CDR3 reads CASQGTDEQYF. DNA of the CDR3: TGTGCCAGCCAAGGGACAGATGAGCAGTACTTC.

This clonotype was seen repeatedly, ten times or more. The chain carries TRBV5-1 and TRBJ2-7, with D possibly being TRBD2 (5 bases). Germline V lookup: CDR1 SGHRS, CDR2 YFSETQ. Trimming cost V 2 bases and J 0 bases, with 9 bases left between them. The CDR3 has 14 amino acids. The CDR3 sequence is CASSLGGYSYEQYF. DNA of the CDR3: TGCGCCAGCAGCTTAGGCGGGTACTCCTACGAGCAGTACTTC.